The 9 T cell receptor beta chains given below trace back to one sample, sequenced in a study of cytomegalovirus exposure and HLA in healthy donors. The PCR used 60 Vbeta and 13 Jbeta primers. Here immunoSEQ multiplex PCR was the method, and the copy in TCRdb shows in-frame clones only, minus some. The sample shows 130,000 or so clones, about 61% of them seen only once. The material sequenced was PBMCs. Source of these receptors: a woman between 35 and 50 years old in good health and CMV-seronegative.

The V call is TRBV6-5, the J call TRBJ1-1, with D perhaps TRBD1 (6 bases). The CDR3 runs 15 residues. Germline V CDR1 and CDR2: MNHEY, SVGAGI. The V and J ends lost 6 bases and 6 bases respectively, with 20 bases between them. The CDR3 DNA follows: TGTGCCAGCAGCCTACAGGGTCACGACGACGCTGAAGCTTTCTTT. Protein sequence: CASSLQGHDDAEAFF.

V gene TRBV10-3 combines with J gene TRBJ1-3, with D possibly TRBD1 on 6 matching bases. Germline CDR1 ENHRY, CDR2 SYGVKD. V dropped 8 bases and J dropped 0 bases, with 14 bases sitting between them. This CDR3 is 15 amino acids long. This chain's CDR3 is CAIGPGTPSGNTIYF. In nucleotides, the CDR3 is TGTGCCATCGGACCCGGGACACCCTCTGGAAACACCATATATTTT.

The table lists this clone with a few counts. The chain recombines TRBV5-1 with TRBJ2-2; 7 bases match TRBD1. From germline, CDR1 is SGHRS and CDR2 YFSETQ. V lost 3 bases and J lost 6; bases outside the gene matches: 8. The CDR3 runs to 15 residues. The CDR3 spells CASSSRQGGSGELFF. In nucleotides, the CDR3 is TGCGCCAGCAGCTCGCGACAGGGTGGATCCGGGGAGCTGTTTTTT. The entire variable domain, with the rest obtained from reference TRBV5-1 and TRBJ2-2, is as follows: KAGVTQTPRYLIKTRGQQVTLSCSPISGHRSVSWYQQTPGQGLQFLFEYFSETQRNKGNFPGRFSGRQFSNSRSEMNVSTLELGDSALYLCASSSRQGGSGELFFGEGSRLTVL.

This clone was recorded a few times. The chain carries TRBV28 and TRBJ1-6, with D maybe TRBD1 (5 bases). The CDR3 consists of 14 residues. The germline CDR1 and CDR2 sequences are MDHEN and SYDVKM. V was pared by 8 bases and J by 3 bases, with 11 bases between. CDR3 nucleotides: TGTGCCAGCTCCAGGGCTGGCTATAATTCACCCCTCCACTTT. Its translation: CASSRAGYNSPLHF.

Of note for this clone: The identical CDR3 is also encoded by other nucleotide sequences in the sample. CDR3 residues: CASSPGQGGRETQYF. The CDR3 bases are TGTGCCAGCAGCCCGGGACAGGGTGGGCGAGAGACCCAGTACTTC. The chain uses TRBV11-2 and TRBJ2-5; 9 bases agree with TRBD1. V was clipped by 5 bases and J by 4 bases; unmatched bases: 8. The germline CDR1 and CDR2 sequences are SGHAT and FQNNGV. The CDR3 has 15 residues.

This clone was recorded a few times. The V call is TRBV27, the J call TRBJ1-2, with 9 bases that match TRBD1. The CDR3 has 12 amino acids. V shed 2 bases and J 11 bases; nucleotides not matched to a gene: 3. The germline V gene encodes CDR1 MNHEY and CDR2 SMNVEV (reference sequence). Written as DNA, the CDR3 is TGTGCCAGCAGTTTAGTAGACAGGGGGTACACCTTC. This codes for CASSLVDRGYTF.

This clone was found once. The chain uses TRBV6-5 and TRBJ2-2, with 7 bases matching TRBD2. The V gene's germline CDR1 is MNHEY and CDR2 SVGAGI. V gave up 6 bases and J gave up 4 bases; unmatched junction bases: 5. The CDR3 totals 14 residues. The CDR3 here is CASRGPGGTGELFF. The CDR3 nucleotides read TGTGCCAGCAGGGGGCCGGGGGGCACCGGGGAGCTGTTTTTT.

This clone has a handful of counts. The chain employs TRBV28 and TRBJ1-5, with D tentatively TRBD1 (5 bases). The CDR3 totals 14 residues. With 5 bases removed from V and 2 bases from J, the gap between germline ends came to 10 bases. CDR1 and CDR2 from the germline V gene are MDHEN and SYDVKM. The CDR3 sequence: CASSLPQGNQPQHF. The CDR3 DNA sequence: TGTGCCAGCAGTCTTCCACAGGGCAATCAGCCCCAGCATTTT.

The J gene is TRBJ1-5, the V gene TRBV28; D not resolved. The V gene's germline CDR1 is MDHEN and CDR2 SYDVKM. This CDR3 is built from 14 residues. The V end lost 2 bases, the J end lost 10 bases, and 15 bases lay between the germline ends. CDR3 nucleotides: TGTGCCAGCAGTTTAAGAACCGTTTACTCTCCCCAGCATTTT. Protein product: CASSLRTVYSPQHF.